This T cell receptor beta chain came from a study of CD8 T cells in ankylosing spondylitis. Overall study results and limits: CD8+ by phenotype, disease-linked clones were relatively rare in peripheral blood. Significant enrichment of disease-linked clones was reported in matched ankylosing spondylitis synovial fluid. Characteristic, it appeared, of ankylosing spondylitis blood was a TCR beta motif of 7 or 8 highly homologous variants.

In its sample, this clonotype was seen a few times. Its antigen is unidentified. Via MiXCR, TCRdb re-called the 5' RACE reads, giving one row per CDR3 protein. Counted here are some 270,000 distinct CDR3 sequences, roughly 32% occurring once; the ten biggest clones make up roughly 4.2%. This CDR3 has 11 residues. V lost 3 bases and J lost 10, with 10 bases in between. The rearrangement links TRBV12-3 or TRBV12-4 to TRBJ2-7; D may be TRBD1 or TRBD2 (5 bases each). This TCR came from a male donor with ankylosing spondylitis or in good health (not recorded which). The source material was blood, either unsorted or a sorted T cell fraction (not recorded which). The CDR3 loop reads CASSFGADQYF. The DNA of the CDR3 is TGTGCCAGCAGTTTCGGGGCAGACCAGTACTTC.